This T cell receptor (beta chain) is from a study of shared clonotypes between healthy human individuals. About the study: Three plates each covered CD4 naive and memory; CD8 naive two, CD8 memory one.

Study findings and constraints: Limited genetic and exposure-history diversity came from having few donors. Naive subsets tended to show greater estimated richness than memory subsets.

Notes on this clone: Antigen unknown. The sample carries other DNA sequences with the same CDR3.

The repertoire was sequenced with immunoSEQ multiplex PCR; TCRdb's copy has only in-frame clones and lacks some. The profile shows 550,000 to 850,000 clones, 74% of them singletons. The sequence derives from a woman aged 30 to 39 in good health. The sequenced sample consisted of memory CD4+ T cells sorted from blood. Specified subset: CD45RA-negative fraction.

CDR3 loop: CASSIKGETQYF. The CDR3 DNA reads TGTGCCAGTAGTATAAAGGGGGAGACCCAGTACTTC. The chain employs TRBV19 and TRBJ2-5; D might be TRBD1 (5 bases). CDR3 length: 12 amino acids. Germline V lookup: CDR1 LNHDA, CDR2 SQIVND (reference sequence). V gave up 2 bases and J gave up 5 bases, with 6 bases separating them.